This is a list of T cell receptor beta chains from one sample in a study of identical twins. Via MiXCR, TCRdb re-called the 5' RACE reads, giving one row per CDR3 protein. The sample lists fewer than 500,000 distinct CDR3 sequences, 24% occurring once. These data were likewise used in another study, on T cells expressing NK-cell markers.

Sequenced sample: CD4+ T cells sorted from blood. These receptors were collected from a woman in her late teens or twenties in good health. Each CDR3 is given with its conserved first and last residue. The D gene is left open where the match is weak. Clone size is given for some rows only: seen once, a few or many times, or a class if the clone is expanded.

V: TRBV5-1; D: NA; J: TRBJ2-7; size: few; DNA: TGCGCCAGCAAGGGCAAGGGAGGTGTTTCCTACGAGCAGTACTTC; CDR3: CASKGKGGVSYEQYF
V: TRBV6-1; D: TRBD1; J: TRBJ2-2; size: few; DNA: TGTGCCAGCAGCGAGTTGGACAGGGGATCCGGGGAGCTGTTTTTT; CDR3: CASSELDRGSGELFF
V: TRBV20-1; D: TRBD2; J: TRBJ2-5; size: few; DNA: TGCAGTGCTCATACTAGCGGGTACCAAGAGACCCAGTACTTC; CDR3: CSAHTSGYQETQYF
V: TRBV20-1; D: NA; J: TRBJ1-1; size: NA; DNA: TGCAGTGCGGGGAGGAACACTGAAGCTTTCTTT; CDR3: CSAGRNTEAFF
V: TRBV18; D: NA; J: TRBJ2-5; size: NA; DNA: TGTGCCAGCTCACCGGGGCAGGGGAGTTCGGAGACCCAGTACTTC; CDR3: CASSPGQGSSETQYF
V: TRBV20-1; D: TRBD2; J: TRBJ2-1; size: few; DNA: TGCAGTGCTAGAGTGGCGGGAGCCTCCTACAATGAGCAGTTCTTC; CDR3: CSARVAGASYNEQFF
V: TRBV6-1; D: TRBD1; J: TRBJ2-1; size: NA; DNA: TGTGCCAGCAGGACAGGGGGCGCTTCGCCCTACAATGAGCAGTTCTTC; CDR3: CASRTGGASPYNEQFF
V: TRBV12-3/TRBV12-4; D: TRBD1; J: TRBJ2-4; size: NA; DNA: TGTGCCAGCAGCCCGTGGACAGGAAAAAACATTCAGTACTTC; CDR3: CASSPWTGKNIQYF
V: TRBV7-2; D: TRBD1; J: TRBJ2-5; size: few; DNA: TGTGCCAGCAGCGGTGGGGCAGGGGGTTTAACCCAGTACTTC; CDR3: CASSGGAGGLTQYF
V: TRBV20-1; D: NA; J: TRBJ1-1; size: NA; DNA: TGCAGTGCTAGAACCAGGGAGGAAGCTTTCTTT; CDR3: CSARTREEAFF
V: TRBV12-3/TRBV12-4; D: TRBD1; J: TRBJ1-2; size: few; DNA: TGTGCCAGCAGTCGAGACAGGGAGGCCGGCTACACCTTC; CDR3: CASSRDREAGYTF
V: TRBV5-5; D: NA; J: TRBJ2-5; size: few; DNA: TGTGCCAGCAGCTCCCCGACTACCCAGACCCAGTACTTC; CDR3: CASSSPTTQTQYF
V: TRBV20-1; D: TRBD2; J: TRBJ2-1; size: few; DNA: TGCAGTGCTAGCCTAGCGGGGGTAATTAACAATGAGCAGTTCTTC; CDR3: CSASLAGVINNEQFF
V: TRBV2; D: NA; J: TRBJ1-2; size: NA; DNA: TGTGCCAGCAAGGCGGACAATAACTATGGCTACACCTTC; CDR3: CASKADNNYGYTF
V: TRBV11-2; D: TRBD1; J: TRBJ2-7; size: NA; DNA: TGTGCCAGCAGCTGGAAACAGGGGCGCTACGAGCAGTACTTC; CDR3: CASSWKQGRYEQYF
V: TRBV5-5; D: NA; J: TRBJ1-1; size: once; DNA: TGTGCCAGCAGCCCCCCCCCTCAGGGAATGAACACTGAAGCTTTCTTT; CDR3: CASSPPPQGMNTEAFF
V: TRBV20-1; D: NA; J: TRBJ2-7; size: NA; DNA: TGCAGTGCCGCAGTGGCAAGCAATTACTACGAGCAGTACTTC; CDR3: CSAAVASNYYEQYF
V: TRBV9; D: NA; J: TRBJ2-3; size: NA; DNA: TGTGCCAGCAGCTCCGGGTCTCTCAGCACAGATACGCAGTATTTT; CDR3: CASSSGSLSTDTQYF